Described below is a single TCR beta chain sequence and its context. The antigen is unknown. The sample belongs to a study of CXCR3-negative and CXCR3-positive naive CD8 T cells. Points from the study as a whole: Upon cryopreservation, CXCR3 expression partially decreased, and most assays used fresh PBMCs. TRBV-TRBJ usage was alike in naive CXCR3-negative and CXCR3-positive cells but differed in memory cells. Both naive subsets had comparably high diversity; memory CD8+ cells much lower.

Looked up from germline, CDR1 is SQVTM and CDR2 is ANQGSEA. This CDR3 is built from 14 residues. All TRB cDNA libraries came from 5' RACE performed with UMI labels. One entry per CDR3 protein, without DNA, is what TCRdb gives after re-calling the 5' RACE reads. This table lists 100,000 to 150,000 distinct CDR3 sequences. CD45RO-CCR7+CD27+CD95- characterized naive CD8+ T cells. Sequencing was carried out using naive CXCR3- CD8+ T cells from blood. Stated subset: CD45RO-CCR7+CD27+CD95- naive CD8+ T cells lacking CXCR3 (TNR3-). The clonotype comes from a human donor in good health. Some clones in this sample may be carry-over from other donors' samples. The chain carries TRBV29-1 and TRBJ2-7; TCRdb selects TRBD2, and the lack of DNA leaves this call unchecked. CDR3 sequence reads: CSVMLAGGPYEQYF.